These T cell receptor beta chains were read from a single sample in a study of blood T cell repertoires in COVID-19. Measured with immunoSEQ multiplex PCR; TCRdb has only the in-frame clones, and not every one. The sample holds some 100,000 clones; around 90% are singletons and the top ten take roughly 3.5%. Source material: peripheral blood. The receptors here all came from a woman between 65 and 79 years old with acute or convalescent COVID-19. CDR3s include the opening cysteine and the closing phenylalanine or tryptophan. A D gene is named only where the DNA matches it firmly. Size is stated for part of the rows, as once, few or many counts, or as a class when the clone is expanded.

d_gene: NA
v_gene: TRBV7-9
len: 11
abundance: NA
j_gene: TRBJ2-5
CDR3nt: TGTGCCAGCAGCTCGTTAGAGACCCAGTACTTC
CDR3aa: CASSSLETQYF

d_gene: TRBD1
v_gene: TRBV19
len: 15
abundance: few
j_gene: TRBJ1-6
CDR3nt: TGTGCCACTAGAGGCCGGGACAGGGGGATTTCACCCCTCCACTTT
CDR3aa: CATRGRDRGISPLHF

d_gene: TRBD1
v_gene: TRBV30
len: 13
abundance: once
j_gene: TRBJ1-2
CDR3nt: TGTGCCTGGAGTAGGGGACAGGGGCATCGCTACACCTTC
CDR3aa: CAWSRGQGHRYTF

d_gene: NA
v_gene: TRBV11-2
len: 15
abundance: NA
j_gene: TRBJ2-1
CDR3nt: TGTGCCAGCAGCTGGCTCCTCCTTACCTACAATGAGCAGTTCTTC
CDR3aa: CASSWLLLTYNEQFF

d_gene: NA
v_gene: TRBV11-3
len: 14
abundance: NA
j_gene: TRBJ2-5
CDR3nt: TGTGCCAGCAGCTTAGGCGGGGCCCAAGAGACCCAGTACTTC
CDR3aa: CASSLGGAQETQYF

d_gene: NA
v_gene: TRBV6-4
len: 12
abundance: NA
j_gene: TRBJ2-1
CDR3nt: TGTGCCAGCAGTGACTCGTCAGGAGAGCAGTTCTTC
CDR3aa: CASSDSSGEQFF

d_gene: TRBD2
v_gene: TRBV19
len: 13
abundance: NA
j_gene: TRBJ2-5
CDR3nt: TGTGCCAGTAAGGGGACTAGCAGGGAGACCCAGTACTTC
CDR3aa: CASKGTSRETQYF

d_gene: TRBD2
v_gene: TRBV20-1
len: 17
abundance: NA
j_gene: TRBJ2-1
CDR3nt: TGCAGTGCTAGTCGGGGAGCGGGGGGGCAAATTCTCGTTGAGCAGTTCTTC
CDR3aa: CSASRGAGGQILVEQFF

d_gene: TRBD2
v_gene: TRBV7-2
len: 16
abundance: NA
j_gene: TRBJ2-2
CDR3nt: TGTGCCAGCAGCGTAGCGGGGGGGCGGTACACCGGGGAGCTGTTTTTT
CDR3aa: CASSVAGGRYTGELFF

d_gene: NA
v_gene: TRBV19
len: 16
abundance: NA
j_gene: TRBJ2-3
CDR3nt: TGTGCCAGTAGTACCCGGGACTGGCAGAGCACAGATACGCAGTATTTT
CDR3aa: CASSTRDWQSTDTQYF

d_gene: NA
v_gene: TRBV30
len: 13
abundance: NA
j_gene: TRBJ2-7
CDR3nt: TGTGCCTGGTTGCCCGAGGGCTTCCACGAGCAGTACTTC
CDR3aa: CAWLPEGFHEQYF

d_gene: NA
v_gene: TRBV2
len: 13
abundance: NA
j_gene: TRBJ1-2
CDR3nt: TGTGCCAGCGAAGTTAGCGGAAACTATGGCTACACCTTC
CDR3aa: CASEVSGNYGYTF

d_gene: NA
v_gene: TRBV19
len: 13
abundance: NA
j_gene: TRBJ1-5
CDR3nt: TGTGCCCTCCCTGGACAGATCAATCAGCCCCAGCATTTT
CDR3aa: CALPGQINQPQHF

d_gene: TRBD2
v_gene: TRBV15
len: 17
abundance: once
j_gene: TRBJ2-5
CDR3nt: TGTGCCACCAGCAGAGTCGGACTAGCGGCCAGCCAAGAGACCCAGTACTTC
CDR3aa: CATSRVGLAASQETQYF

d_gene: NA
v_gene: TRBV19
len: 12
abundance: NA
j_gene: TRBJ1-1
CDR3nt: TGTGCCAGTACCACCCGGGCGGGGGGTGCTTTCTTT
CDR3aa: CASTTRAGGAFF

d_gene: TRBD2
v_gene: TRBV13
len: 19
abundance: NA
j_gene: TRBJ2-3
CDR3nt: TGTGCCAGCAGCTCAAGGGGACTAGCGGGGGGGGCTAGCACAGATACGCAGTATTTT
CDR3aa: CASSSRGLAGGASTDTQYF

d_gene: NA
v_gene: TRBV6-5
len: 16
abundance: NA
j_gene: TRBJ2-3
CDR3nt: TGTGCCAGCAGTTACTCGACCCCAGCGTTGACAGATACGCAGTATTTT
CDR3aa: CASSYSTPALTDTQYF

d_gene: NA
v_gene: TRBV6-5
len: 14
abundance: NA
j_gene: TRBJ2-1
CDR3nt: TGTGCCAGCACTGGAGGGGCTACCTACAATGAGCAGTTCTTC
CDR3aa: CASTGGATYNEQFF

d_gene: TRBD1
v_gene: TRBV5-4
len: 17
abundance: NA
j_gene: TRBJ2-1
CDR3nt: TGTGCCAGCAGCTTCCCGACAGGGGTAAGCTCCTACAATGAGCAGTTCTTC
CDR3aa: CASSFPTGVSSYNEQFF

d_gene: TRBD2
v_gene: TRBV30
len: 16
abundance: NA
j_gene: TRBJ2-4
CDR3nt: TGTGCCTGGAGTCCCGATCTACTAGCGGCCAAAAACATTCAGTACTTC
CDR3aa: CAWSPDLLAAKNIQYF

d_gene: TRBD2
v_gene: TRBV6-2/TRBV6-3
len: 14
abundance: NA
j_gene: TRBJ2-1
CDR3nt: TGTGCCAGCAGTTACCAGCGGGAGGGGAATGAGCAGTTCTTC
CDR3aa: CASSYQREGNEQFF

d_gene: NA
v_gene: TRBV5-1
len: 14
abundance: NA
j_gene: TRBJ1-4
CDR3nt: TGCGCCAGCAGCCCACGGGGAACTAATGAAAAACTGTTTTTT
CDR3aa: CASSPRGTNEKLFF

d_gene: TRBD1
v_gene: TRBV29-1
len: 14
abundance: NA
j_gene: TRBJ2-3
CDR3nt: TGCAGTTACTTAGGGACAGGGTATGCAGATACGCAGTATTTT
CDR3aa: CSYLGTGYADTQYF

d_gene: TRBD1
v_gene: TRBV11-1
len: 15
abundance: NA
j_gene: TRBJ2-1
CDR3nt: TGTGCCAGCAGCTTAGGACAGGGAACCTACAATGAGCAGTTCTTC
CDR3aa: CASSLGQGTYNEQFF

d_gene: NA
v_gene: TRBV18
len: 13
abundance: NA
j_gene: TRBJ2-3
CDR3nt: TGTGCCAGCTCAAGTACTAGCACAGATACGCAGTATTTT
CDR3aa: CASSSTSTDTQYF

d_gene: TRBD1
v_gene: TRBV6-1
len: 17
abundance: NA
j_gene: TRBJ2-7
CDR3nt: TGTGCCAGCAGTGAAAGGCCTCCGGGACAGTTCTCCTACGAGCAGTACTTC
CDR3aa: CASSERPPGQFSYEQYF

d_gene: TRBD1
v_gene: TRBV19
len: 15
abundance: NA
j_gene: TRBJ1-5
CDR3nt: TGTGCCAGTAGCTCATCTGACAGGGCTGGCCAGCCCCAGCATTTT
CDR3aa: CASSSSDRAGQPQHF

d_gene: TRBD1
v_gene: TRBV29-1
len: 14
abundance: NA
j_gene: TRBJ1-2
CDR3nt: TGCAGCGGTTCCGGGACAGGGCTTGGGAAGGACTACACCTTC
CDR3aa: CSGSGTGLGKDYTF

d_gene: NA
v_gene: TRBV5-8
len: 14
abundance: NA
j_gene: TRBJ1-5
CDR3nt: TGTGCCAGCAGCTTGGGAGATAACAATCAGCCCCAGCATTTT
CDR3aa: CASSLGDNNQPQHF

d_gene: NA
v_gene: TRBV9
len: 15
abundance: NA
j_gene: TRBJ1-2
CDR3nt: TGTGCCAGCAGCGAGGTAGTAGGGGAATACTATGGCTACACCTTC
CDR3aa: CASSEVVGEYYGYTF

d_gene: TRBD2
v_gene: TRBV5-4
len: 15
abundance: NA
j_gene: TRBJ2-5
CDR3nt: TGTGCCAGCAGCAGGGGACTAGCGGGAGTGGAGACCCAGTACTTC
CDR3aa: CASSRGLAGVETQYF

d_gene: NA
v_gene: TRBV7-9
len: 14
abundance: NA
j_gene: TRBJ2-5
CDR3nt: TGTGCCAGCAGCTTGTCATCGGGAAGTGGGACCCAGTACTTC
CDR3aa: CASSLSSGSGTQYF

d_gene: NA
v_gene: TRBV5-5
len: 13
abundance: NA
j_gene: TRBJ2-7
CDR3nt: TGTGCCAGCAGCCAACAGGTTGGCTACGAGCAGTACTTC
CDR3aa: CASSQQVGYEQYF

d_gene: NA
v_gene: TRBV3-1/TRBV3-2
len: 14
abundance: NA
j_gene: TRBJ1-4
CDR3nt: TGTGCCAGCAGCCTACAGGGATCAAGTGAAAAACTGTTTTTT
CDR3aa: CASSLQGSSEKLFF

d_gene: TRBD2
v_gene: TRBV5-1
len: 14
abundance: NA
j_gene: TRBJ2-5
CDR3nt: TGCGCCAGCAGCTTGAGCGGGATTCAAGAGACCCAGTACTTC
CDR3aa: CASSLSGIQETQYF

d_gene: NA
v_gene: TRBV3-1/TRBV3-2
len: 14
abundance: NA
j_gene: TRBJ2-2
CDR3nt: TGTGCCAGCAGCCAAGATCTGGGCAGCGGGGAGCTGTTTTTT
CDR3aa: CASSQDLGSGELFF

d_gene: TRBD1
v_gene: TRBV29-1
len: 14
abundance: NA
j_gene: TRBJ1-5
CDR3nt: TGCAGCGTCGCCCCAGGGGGTCTAGGCCAGCCCCAGCATTTT
CDR3aa: CSVAPGGLGQPQHF

d_gene: NA
v_gene: TRBV7-9
len: 15
abundance: once
j_gene: TRBJ1-6
CDR3nt: TGTGCCAGCAGCTTAGATGGCGGGAAAGTGACACCCCTCCACTTT
CDR3aa: CASSLDGGKVTPLHF

d_gene: NA
v_gene: TRBV25-1
len: 15
abundance: few
j_gene: TRBJ1-3
CDR3nt: TGTGCCTCCAGAGGGAGTGACTTCTCTGGAAACACCATATATTTT
CDR3aa: CASRGSDFSGNTIYF

d_gene: NA
v_gene: TRBV3-1/TRBV3-2
len: 13
abundance: NA
j_gene: TRBJ1-2
CDR3nt: TGTGCCAGCAGCCTACAGGCCTATTACGGCTACACCTTC
CDR3aa: CASSLQAYYGYTF